This T cell receptor beta chain is drawn from a study of blood T cell repertoires in COVID-19. Across the whole study: Sites across the United States, Italy and Spain contributed samples from acute and convalescent COVID-19. PBMCs, B-cell-depleted T cells, or T cells provided the cDNA or gDNA that made up the material.

CDR1 and CDR2 from the germline V gene are ENHRY and SYGVKD. CDR3 length equals 13 residues. Original methodology: Amplification from reference gene primers served as the basis for estimated nucleated cell counts. Generated by immunoSEQ multiplex PCR, the TCRdb table keeps only in-frame clones and is missing some. Clone size and the V and J calls come from that table; the DNA yielded D and trimming. The table has 200,000 to 300,000 clones, about 79% seen once; the top ten hold 7.5% to 10%. The receptor was derived from an elderly man with acute or convalescent COVID-19. Specimen: peripheral blood. This chain joins TRBV10-3 and TRBJ2-7; 10 nucleotides align to TRBD2. The CDR3 DNA reads TGTGCTTCGGGAGGGGTTAGCGGGGGGGAGCAGTACTTC. Translating it yields CASGGVSGGEQYF.